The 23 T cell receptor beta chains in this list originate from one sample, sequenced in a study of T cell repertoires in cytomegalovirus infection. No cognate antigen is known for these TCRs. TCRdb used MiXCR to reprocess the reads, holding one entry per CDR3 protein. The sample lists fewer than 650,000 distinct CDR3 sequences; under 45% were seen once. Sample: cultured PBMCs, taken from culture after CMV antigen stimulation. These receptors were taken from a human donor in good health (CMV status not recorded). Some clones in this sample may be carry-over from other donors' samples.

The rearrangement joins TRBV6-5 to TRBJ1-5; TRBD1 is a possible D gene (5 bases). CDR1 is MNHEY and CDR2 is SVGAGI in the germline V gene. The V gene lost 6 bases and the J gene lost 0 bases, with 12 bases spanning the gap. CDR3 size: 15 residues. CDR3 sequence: CASSRKGPSNQPQHF. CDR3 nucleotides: TGTGCCAGCAGCAGAAAGGGACCTAGCAATCAGCCCCAGCATTTT.

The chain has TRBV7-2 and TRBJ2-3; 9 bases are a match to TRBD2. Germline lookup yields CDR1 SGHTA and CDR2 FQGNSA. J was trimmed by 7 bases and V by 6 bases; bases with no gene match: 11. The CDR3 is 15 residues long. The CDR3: CASSNRAGGINTQYF. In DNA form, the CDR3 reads TGTGCCAGCAGTAATAGGGCGGGAGGGATCAATACGCAGTATTTT.

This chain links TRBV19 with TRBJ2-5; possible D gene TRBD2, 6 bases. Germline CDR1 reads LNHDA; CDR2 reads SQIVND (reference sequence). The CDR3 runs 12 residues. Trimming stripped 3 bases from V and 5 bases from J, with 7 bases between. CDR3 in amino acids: CASSMGRETQYF. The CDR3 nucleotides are TGTGCCAGTAGTATGGGGAGGGAGACCCAGTACTTC.

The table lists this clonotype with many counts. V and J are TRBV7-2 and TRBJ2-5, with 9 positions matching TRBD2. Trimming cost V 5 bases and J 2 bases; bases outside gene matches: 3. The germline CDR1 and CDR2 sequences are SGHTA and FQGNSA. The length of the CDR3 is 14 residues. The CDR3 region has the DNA TGTGCCAGCAGCCTGGGACTAGCACAAGAGACCCAGTACTTC. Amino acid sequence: CASSLGLAQETQYF.

The CDR3 nucleotides are TGTGCCACCAGTGATTTGGCCTCAGGTAGCGCTCCCTACAATGAGCAGTTCTTC. Translated: CATSDLASGSAPYNEQFF. V and J are TRBV24-1 and TRBJ2-1; a weak D match, TRBD2 (5 bases). The germline V gene encodes CDR1 KGHDR and CDR2 SFDVKD. The V and J ends lost 0 bases and 2 bases respectively, with 16 bases between them. The CDR3 totals 18 residues.

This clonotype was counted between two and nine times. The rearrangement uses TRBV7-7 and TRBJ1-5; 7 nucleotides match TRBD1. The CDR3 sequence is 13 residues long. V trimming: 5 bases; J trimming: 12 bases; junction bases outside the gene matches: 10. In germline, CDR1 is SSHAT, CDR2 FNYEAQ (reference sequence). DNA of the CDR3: TGTGCCAGCAGCCAACTTCAGGGGACAGTCCAGCATTTT. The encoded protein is CASSQLQGTVQHF.

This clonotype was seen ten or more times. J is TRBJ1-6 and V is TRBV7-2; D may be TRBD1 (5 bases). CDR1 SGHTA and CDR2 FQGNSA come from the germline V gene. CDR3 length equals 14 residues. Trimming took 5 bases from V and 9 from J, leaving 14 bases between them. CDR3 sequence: CASSTSRGSSPLHF. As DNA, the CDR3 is TGTGCCAGCAGCACTAGTAGGGGAAGTTCACCCCTCCACTTT.

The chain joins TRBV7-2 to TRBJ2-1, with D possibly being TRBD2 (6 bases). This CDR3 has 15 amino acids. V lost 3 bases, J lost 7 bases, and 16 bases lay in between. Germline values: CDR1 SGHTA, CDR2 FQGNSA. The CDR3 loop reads CASSFVAGSGNEQFF. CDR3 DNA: TGTGCCAGCAGCTTCGTAGCCGGGAGTGGTAATGAGCAGTTCTTC.

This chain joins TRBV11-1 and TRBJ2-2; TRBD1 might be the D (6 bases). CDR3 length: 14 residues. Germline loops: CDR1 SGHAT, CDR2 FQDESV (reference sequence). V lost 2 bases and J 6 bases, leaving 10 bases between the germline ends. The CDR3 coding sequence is TGTGCCAGCAGCTTACGGGCAGGGGCCGGGGAGCTGTTTTTT. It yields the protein CASSLRAGAGELFF.

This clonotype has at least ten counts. In nucleotides, the CDR3 is TGTGCCAGCAGCTTAAATTGGCGGGCCTCTCACACAGATACGCAGTATTTT. This translates into CASSLNWRASHTDTQYF. The chain employs TRBV7-2 and TRBJ2-3, with D possibly being TRBD2 (5 bases). Per the germline V gene, CDR1 is SGHTA and CDR2 is FQGNSA. The CDR3 extends over 17 amino acids. V was clipped by 2 bases and J by 2 bases, with 17 bases between them.

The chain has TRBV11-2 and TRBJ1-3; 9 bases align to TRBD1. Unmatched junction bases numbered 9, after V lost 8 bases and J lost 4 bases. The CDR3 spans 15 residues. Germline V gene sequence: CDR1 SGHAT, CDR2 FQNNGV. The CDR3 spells CASDAGTGTGNTIYF. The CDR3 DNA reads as TGTGCCAGCGATGCGGGGACAGGGACAGGAAACACCATATATTTT. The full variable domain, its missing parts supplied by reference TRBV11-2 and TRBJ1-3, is EAGVAQSPRYKIIEKRQSVAFWCNPISGHATLYWYQQILGQGPKLLIQFQNNGVVDDSQLPKDRFSAERLKGVDSTLKIQPAKLEDSAVYLCASDAGTGTGNTIYFGEGSWLTVV.

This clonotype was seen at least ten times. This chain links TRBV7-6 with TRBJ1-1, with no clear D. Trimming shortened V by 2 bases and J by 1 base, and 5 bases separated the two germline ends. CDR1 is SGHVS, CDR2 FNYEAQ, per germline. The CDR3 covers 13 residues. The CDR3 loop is CASSLTWNTEAFF. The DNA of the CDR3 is TGTGCCAGCAGCTTAACGTGGAACACTGAAGCTTTCTTT.

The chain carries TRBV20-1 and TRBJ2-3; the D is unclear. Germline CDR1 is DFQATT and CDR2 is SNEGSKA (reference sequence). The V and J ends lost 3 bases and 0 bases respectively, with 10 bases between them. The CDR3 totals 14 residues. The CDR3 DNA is TGCAGTGCTAGGACGGTGGTTAGCACAGATACGCAGTATTTT. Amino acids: CSARTVVSTDTQYF.

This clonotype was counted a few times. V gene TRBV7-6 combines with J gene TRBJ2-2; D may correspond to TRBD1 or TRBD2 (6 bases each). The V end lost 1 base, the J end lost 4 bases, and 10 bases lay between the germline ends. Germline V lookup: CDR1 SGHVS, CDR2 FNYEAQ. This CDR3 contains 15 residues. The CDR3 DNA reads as TGTGCCAGCAGCTTAGTGGGGGGCAGCACCGGGGAGCTGTTTTTT. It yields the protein CASSLVGGSTGELFF.

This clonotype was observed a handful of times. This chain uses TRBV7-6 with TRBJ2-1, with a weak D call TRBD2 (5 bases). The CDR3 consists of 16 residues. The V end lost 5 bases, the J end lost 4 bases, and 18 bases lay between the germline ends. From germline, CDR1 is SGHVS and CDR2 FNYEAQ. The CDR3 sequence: CASSQRGTSTYNEQFF. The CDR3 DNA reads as TGTGCCAGCAGCCAAAGAGGCACTAGTACGTACAATGAGCAGTTCTTC.

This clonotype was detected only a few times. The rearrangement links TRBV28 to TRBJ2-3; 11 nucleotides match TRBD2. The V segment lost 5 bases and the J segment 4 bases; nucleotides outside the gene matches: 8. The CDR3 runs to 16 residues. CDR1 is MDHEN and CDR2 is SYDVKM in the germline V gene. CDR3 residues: CASSGLSGGGPDTQYF. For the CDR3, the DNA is TGTGCCAGCAGTGGCCTTAGCGGGGGGGGCCCAGATACGCAGTATTTT.

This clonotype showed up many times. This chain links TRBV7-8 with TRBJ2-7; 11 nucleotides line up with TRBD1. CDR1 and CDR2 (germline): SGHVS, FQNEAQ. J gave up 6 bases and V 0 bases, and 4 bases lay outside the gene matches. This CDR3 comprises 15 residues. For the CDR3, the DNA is TGTGCCAGCAGCTTAGCGGGACAGGGGGGGAGCGAGCAGTACTTC. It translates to CASSLAGQGGSEQYF.

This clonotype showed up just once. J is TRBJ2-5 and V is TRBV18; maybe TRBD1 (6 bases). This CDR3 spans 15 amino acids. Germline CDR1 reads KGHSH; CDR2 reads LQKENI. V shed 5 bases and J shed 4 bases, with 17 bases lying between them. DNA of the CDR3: TGTGCCAGCTCAATAGGGGCCGGGACAACAGAGACCCAGTACTTC. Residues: CASSIGAGTTETQYF.

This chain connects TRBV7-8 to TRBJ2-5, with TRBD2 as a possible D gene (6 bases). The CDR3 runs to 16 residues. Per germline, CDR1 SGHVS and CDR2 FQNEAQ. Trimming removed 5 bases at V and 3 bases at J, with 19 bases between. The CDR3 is CASSHNRDSGEETQYF. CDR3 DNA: TGTGCCAGCAGCCATAACCGTGATAGCGGAGAAGAGACCCAGTACTTC.

In DNA form, the CDR3 reads TGCGCCAGCAGCCAAGACCCAAGGGCCGTAGCCAAAAACATTCAGTACTTC. It specifies CASSQDPRAVAKNIQYF. The genes are TRBV4-1 and TRBJ2-4; unclear D gene. Trimming cost V 0 bases and J 0 bases, with 12 bases left between them. CDR3 length: 17 residues. Germline lookup yields CDR1 MGHRA and CDR2 YSYEKL.

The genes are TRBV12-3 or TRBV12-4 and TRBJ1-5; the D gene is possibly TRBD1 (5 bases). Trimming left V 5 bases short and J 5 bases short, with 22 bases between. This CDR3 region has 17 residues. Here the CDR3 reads CASSPFNSLRGDQPQHF. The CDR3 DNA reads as TGTGCCAGCAGTCCCTTTAACAGCCTCCGGGGGGATCAGCCCCAGCATTTT.

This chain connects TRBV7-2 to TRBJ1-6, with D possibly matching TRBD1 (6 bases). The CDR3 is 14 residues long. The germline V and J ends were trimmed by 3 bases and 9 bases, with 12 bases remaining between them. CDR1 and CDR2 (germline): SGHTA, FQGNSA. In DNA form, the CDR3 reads TGTGCCAGCAGCTTGATACAGGGAGCTTCACCCCTCCACTTT. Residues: CASSLIQGASPLHF.

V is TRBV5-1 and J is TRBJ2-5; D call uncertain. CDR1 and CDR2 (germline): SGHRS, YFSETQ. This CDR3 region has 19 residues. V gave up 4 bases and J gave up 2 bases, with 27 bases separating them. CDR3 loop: CASSPPFRFAKKEQETQYF. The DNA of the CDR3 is TGCGCCAGCAGCCCCCCCTTTAGATTTGCGAAAAAGGAGCAAGAGACCCAGTACTTC.